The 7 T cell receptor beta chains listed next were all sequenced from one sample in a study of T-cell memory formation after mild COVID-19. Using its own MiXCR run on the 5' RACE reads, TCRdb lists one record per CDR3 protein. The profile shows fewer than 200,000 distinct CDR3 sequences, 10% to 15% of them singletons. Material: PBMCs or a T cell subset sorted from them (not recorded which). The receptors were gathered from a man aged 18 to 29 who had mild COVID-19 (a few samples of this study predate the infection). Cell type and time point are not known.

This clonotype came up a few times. In nucleotides, the CDR3 is TGTGCCAGCAGTTTCCGGGGGCGGGGAGATACGCAGTATTTT. Translated, it gives CASSFRGRGDTQYF. This rearrangement joins TRBV28 to TRBJ2-3; D may match TRBD1 or TRBD2 (6 bases each). Germline values: CDR1 MDHEN, CDR2 SYDVKM. The CDR3 has 14 residues. V was clipped by 3 bases and J by 5 bases, with 12 bases between them.

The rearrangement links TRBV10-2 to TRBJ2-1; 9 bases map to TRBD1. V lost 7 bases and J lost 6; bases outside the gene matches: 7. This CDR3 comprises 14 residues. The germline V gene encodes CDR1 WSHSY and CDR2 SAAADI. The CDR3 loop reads CASTQGQGINEQFF. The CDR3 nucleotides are TGCGCCAGCACCCAGGGACAGGGTATCAATGAGCAGTTCTTC.

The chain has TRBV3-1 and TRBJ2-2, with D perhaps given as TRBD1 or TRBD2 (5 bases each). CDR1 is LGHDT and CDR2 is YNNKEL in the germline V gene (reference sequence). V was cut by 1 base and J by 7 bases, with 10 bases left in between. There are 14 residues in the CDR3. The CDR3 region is CASSQGGTVGELFF. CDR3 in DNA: TGTGCCAGCAGCCAAGGAGGGACGGTCGGGGAGCTGTTTTTT.

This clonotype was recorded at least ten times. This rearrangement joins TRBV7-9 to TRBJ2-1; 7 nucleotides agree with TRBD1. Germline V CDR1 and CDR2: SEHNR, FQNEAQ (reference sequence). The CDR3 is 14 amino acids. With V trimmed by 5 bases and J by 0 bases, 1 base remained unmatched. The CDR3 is CASSRDSSYNEQFF. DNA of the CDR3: TGTGCCAGCAGCCGGGACAGCTCCTACAATGAGCAGTTCTTC.

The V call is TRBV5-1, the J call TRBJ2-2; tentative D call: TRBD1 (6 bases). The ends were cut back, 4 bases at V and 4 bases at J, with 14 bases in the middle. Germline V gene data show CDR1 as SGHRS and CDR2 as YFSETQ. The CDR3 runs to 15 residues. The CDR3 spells CASSLAAGATGELFF. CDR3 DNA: TGCGCCAGCAGCCTGGCTGCAGGGGCCACCGGGGAGCTGTTTTTT.

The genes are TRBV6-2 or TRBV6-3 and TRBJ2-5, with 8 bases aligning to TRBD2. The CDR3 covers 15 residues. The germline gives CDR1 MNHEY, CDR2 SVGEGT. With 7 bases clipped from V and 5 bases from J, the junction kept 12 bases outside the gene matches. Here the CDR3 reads CASTGRTSRWETQYF. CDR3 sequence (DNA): TGTGCCAGCACCGGAAGGACTAGCAGGTGGGAGACCCAGTACTTC.

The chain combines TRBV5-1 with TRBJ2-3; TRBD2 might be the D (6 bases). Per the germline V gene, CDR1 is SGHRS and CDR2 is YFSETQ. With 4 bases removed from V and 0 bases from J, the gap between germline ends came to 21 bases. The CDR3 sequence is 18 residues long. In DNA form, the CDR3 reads TGCGCCAGCAGCATCGGGACTCCGCTTCGTTCGAGCACAGATACGCAGTATTTT. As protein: CASSIGTPLRSSTDTQYF.